This note documents a single TCR beta chain sequence. Produced via immunoSEQ multiplex PCR; TCRdb's table is partial and in-frame only. This repertoire shows 200,000 to 250,000 clones, about 85% found once; its top ten account for about 0.91%. This record belongs to a study of blood T cell repertoires in COVID-19. Background on the study: T cells, B-cell-depleted T cells, or PBMCs supplied cDNA or gDNA.

Germline-derived CDR1 and CDR2 are SGHDN and FVKESK. With 4 bases removed from V and 8 bases from J, the gap between germline ends came to 20 bases. CDR3 length: 15 residues. This receptor was taken from a man aged 35 to 55 with acute or convalescent COVID-19. Specimen: peripheral blood. The chain joins TRBV14 to TRBJ1-2, with a weak D call TRBD1 (5 bases). The CDR3 loop is CASSRAGTALWGYTF. The CDR3 region has the DNA TGTGCCAGCAGCCGGGCCGGGACTGCTCTTTGGGGCTACACCTTC.